Below, 14 T cell receptor beta chains from the same sample are listed, as sequenced in a study of blood T cell repertoires in COVID-19. Assay: immunoSEQ multiplex PCR; the TCRdb copy retains only in-frame clones and omits some. The table includes more than 75,000 clones, roughly 87% detected once. What was sequenced was peripheral blood. These TCRs come from a middle-aged man with acute or convalescent COVID-19.

The chain uses TRBV28 and TRBJ2-7; a possible D gene is TRBD1 (5 bases). The CDR3 loop spans 14 amino acids. CDR1 and CDR2 from the germline V gene are MDHEN and SYDVKM. Deletions cut 7 bases from V and 3 bases from J, with 16 bases between. The CDR3 DNA reads as TGTGCCAGCACCTTCGGACACCGAAGCTACGAGCAGTACTTC. It codes for CASTFGHRSYEQYF.

The chain employs TRBV4-3 and TRBJ1-5; possible D gene TRBD1, 5 bases. V dropped 0 bases and J dropped 5 bases, with 11 bases sitting between them. The CDR3 is 15 amino acids. CDR1 and CDR2 (germline): LGHNA, YSLEER. CDR3 residues: CASSQDFGGDQPQHF. DNA for the CDR3: TGCGCCAGCAGCCAAGATTTCGGGGGGGATCAGCCCCAGCATTTT.

The V call is TRBV19, the J call TRBJ1-1; no definite D call. CDR1 and CDR2 (germline): LNHDA, SQIVND (reference sequence). Between the trimmed V and J ends, which lost 7 bases and 4 bases, there was a span of 16 bases. This CDR3 contains 14 residues. CDR3 nucleotides: TGTGCCAGTACCTTTGGGAGGGTAAGCACTGAAGCTTTCTTT. Protein: CASTFGRVSTEAFF.

The gene calls are TRBV19 and TRBJ1-1; D ambiguous. V dropped 9 bases and J dropped 1 base, with 6 bases sitting between them. Germline assignment: CDR1 LNHDA and CDR2 SQIVND (reference sequence). The CDR3 has 11 amino acids. The CDR3 sequence is CASNGNTEAFF. Written as DNA, the CDR3 is TGTGCCAGCAACGGGAACACTGAAGCTTTCTTT.

The sample holds one count of this clone. The V gene is TRBV5-6, the J gene TRBJ2-5, with a possible D match to TRBD2 (6 bases). Trimming stripped 4 bases from V and 7 bases from J, with 17 bases between. This CDR3 is built from 14 residues. Germline V gene lookup returns CDR1 SGHDT and CDR2 YYEEEE. CDR3: CASSPGRPGVTQYF. The CDR3 DNA sequence: TGTGCCAGCAGCCCGGGACGGCCGGGAGTGACCCAGTACTTC.

The V call is TRBV27, the J call TRBJ1-1; no firm D call. CDR3 length: 14 amino acids. Germline V gene lookup returns CDR1 MNHEY and CDR2 SMNVEV (reference sequence). V dropped 3 bases and J dropped 1 base, with 9 bases sitting between them. CDR3 sequence: CASSLSGANTEAFF. In nucleotides, the CDR3 is TGTGCCAGCAGTTTGTCGGGTGCGAACACTGAAGCTTTCTTT.

The genes are TRBV19 and TRBJ1-1; 8 nucleotides line up with TRBD1. The germline CDR1 and CDR2 sequences are LNHDA and SQIVND (reference sequence). The CDR3 runs to 15 residues. The ends lost 6 bases at V and 3 bases at J; junction bases unmatched: 9. In DNA, the CDR3 is TGTGCCAGTAGCCTCGGACAGGGAGTATACACTGAAGCTTTCTTT. Translation gives CASSLGQGVYTEAFF.

This clone was seen only once. The chain combines TRBV6-2 or TRBV6-3 with TRBJ2-5; 7 bases are shared with TRBD1. V was pared by 5 bases and J by 5 bases, with 17 bases of the junction left unmatched. The CDR3 is 17 amino acids. Germline loops: CDR1 MNHEY, CDR2 SVGEGT. CDR3 sequence: CASSQTTATGLSETQYF. DNA of the CDR3: TGTGCCAGCAGTCAAACCACCGCGACAGGGCTGTCGGAGACCCAGTACTTC.

The CDR3 reads CASSLESYLNQPQHF. CDR3 DNA: TGTGCCAGCAGCTTAGAGTCCTATCTCAATCAGCCCCAGCATTTT. This sequence joins TRBV7-8 and TRBJ1-5; D remains unclear. CDR1 and CDR2 (germline): SGHVS, FQNEAQ. Trimming removed 1 base at V and 3 bases at J, with 10 bases between. The CDR3 covers 15 residues. Full variable domain (missing parts from reference TRBV7-8 and TRBJ1-5): GAGVSQSPRYKVAKRGQDVALRCDPISGHVSLFWYQQALGQGPEFLTYFQNEAQLDKSGLPSDRFFAERPEGSVSTLKIQRTQQEDSAVYLCASSLESYLNQPQHFGDGTRLSIL.

The rearrangement uses TRBV24-1 and TRBJ1-1; no firm D call. The V and J ends lost 4 bases and 9 bases respectively, with 14 bases between them. This CDR3 region has 13 residues. The germline CDR1 and CDR2 sequences are KGHDR and SFDVKD. The CDR3 sequence is CATSDRTQSKAFF. The CDR3 DNA follows: TGTGCCACCAGTGACCGTACACAATCAAAAGCTTTCTTT.

The rearrangement links TRBV6-5 to TRBJ2-2; 8 bases are shared with TRBD2. The germline V gene has CDR1 MNHEY and CDR2 SVGAGI. The CDR3 consists of 13 residues. V was clipped by 5 bases and J by 7 bases; unmatched bases: 3. The CDR3 nucleotides are TGTGCCAGCAGTCGGGGGGGAATCGGGGAGCTGTTTTTT. This translates into CASSRGGIGELFF.

V gene TRBV29-1 combines with J gene TRBJ2-3; 9 bases align to TRBD2. The CDR3 is 16 residues long. Per the germline V gene, CDR1 is SQVTM and CDR2 is ANQGSEA. V shed 7 bases and J 0 bases; nucleotides not matched to a gene: 11. CDR3 region: CSAKTMLAGSTDTQYF. In DNA, the CDR3 is TGCAGCGCCAAAACAATGCTAGCGGGAAGCACAGATACGCAGTATTTT.

The chain recombines TRBV9 with TRBJ2-1; a possible D gene is TRBD1 (6 bases). Germline loops: CDR1 SGDLS, CDR2 YYNGEE. Deletions cut 2 bases from V and 5 bases from J, with 14 bases between. The CDR3 runs to 15 residues. Written as DNA, the CDR3 is TGTGCCAGCAGCGTTGACAGGAATAACGACAATGAGCAGTTCTTC. This gives the protein CASSVDRNNDNEQFF.

This rearrangement joins TRBV4-2 to TRBJ1-2, with 8 bases matching TRBD1. This CDR3 region has 15 residues. V was pared by 1 base and J by 8 bases, with 9 bases of the junction left unmatched. CDR1 and CDR2 (germline): LGHNA, YNFKEQ. The CDR3 DNA follows: TGTGCCAGCAGCCAAGTAGGACAGGGTACGAGAGGCTACACCTTC. Its protein is CASSQVGQGTRGYTF.